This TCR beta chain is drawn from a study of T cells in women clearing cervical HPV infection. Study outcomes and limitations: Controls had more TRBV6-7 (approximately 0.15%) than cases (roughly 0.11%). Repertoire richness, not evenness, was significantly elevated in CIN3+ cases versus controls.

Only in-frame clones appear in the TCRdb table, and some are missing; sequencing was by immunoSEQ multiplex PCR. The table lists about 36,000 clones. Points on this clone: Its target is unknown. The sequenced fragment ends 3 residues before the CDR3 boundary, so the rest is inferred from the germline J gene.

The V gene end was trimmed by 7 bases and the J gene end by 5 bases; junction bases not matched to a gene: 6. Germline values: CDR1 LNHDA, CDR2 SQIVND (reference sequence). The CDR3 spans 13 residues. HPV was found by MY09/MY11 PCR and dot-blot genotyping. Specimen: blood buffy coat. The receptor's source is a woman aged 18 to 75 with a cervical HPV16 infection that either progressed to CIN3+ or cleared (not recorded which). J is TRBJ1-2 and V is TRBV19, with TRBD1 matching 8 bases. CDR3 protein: CASNSGGAYGYTF. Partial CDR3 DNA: TGTGCCAGTAATTCAGGGGGCGCTTATGGC.